The clone carrying this T cell receptor beta chain came up many times. Its antigen is not identified. Using its own MiXCR run on the RT-PCR reads, TCRdb lists one record per CDR3 protein. The table has 600,000 to 850,000 distinct CDR3 sequences, around 15% seen once. The source of the sample is a study of response to subunit inactivated influenza vaccine. General study points: The authors offered the suggestion that each seasonal influenza vaccination recruits few new T cells.

The CDR3 contains 16 residues. Looked up from germline, CDR1 is SGHVS and CDR2 is FQNEAQ. V shed 5 bases and J 1 base; nucleotides not matched to a gene: 7. This sequence joins TRBV7-8 and TRBJ1-5; 8 positions agree with TRBD1. This TCR was sampled from a man aged 50 to 60 who received an inactivated influenza vaccine. The sequences come from PBMCs from blood, collected roughly 2 weeks before vaccination. CDR3 bases: TGTGCCAGCAGCACTCAGGGGGCTGGGAGCAATCAGCCCCAGCATTTT. Amino acid sequence: CASSTQGAGSNQPQHF.